One and the same sample provided the 18 T cell receptor beta chains below, sequenced in a study of neurological immune-mediated disorders. Each CDR3 protein is one row after TCRdb ran MiXCR on the 5' RACE reads. The sample has under 45,000 distinct CDR3 sequences; roughly 15% are singletons. Sample: CD4+ T cells from blood. Receptors originate from a woman aged 60-75 years with HTLV-1-associated myelopathy (HAM/TSP).

This clonotype occurred many times. The chain has TRBV6-1 and TRBJ1-2; 10 bases fit TRBD1. After removal of 9 bases from V and 3 bases from J, the junction contained 7 bases not matched to a gene. Germline V gene data show CDR1 as MNHNS and CDR2 as SASEGT. This CDR3 spans 14 amino acids. CDR3 region: CASRDRGSDYGYTF. CDR3 DNA sequence: TGTGCCAGTCGGGACAGGGGATCGGACTATGGCTACACCTTC.

This clonotype came up many times. This rearrangement joins TRBV10-3 to TRBJ1-5, with D perhaps TRBD1 (6 bases). Germline V CDR1 and CDR2: ENHRY, SYGVKD. The CDR3 runs to 14 residues. Trimming shortened V by 8 bases and J by 2 bases, and 13 bases separated the two germline ends. DNA of the CDR3: TGTGCCATCGGAGAACAGGGCGGCAATCAGCCCCAGCATTTT. Its protein is CAIGEQGGNQPQHF.

This clonotype was detected ten times or more. The rearrangement links TRBV20-1 to TRBJ2-5, with D possibly being TRBD1 (6 bases). Trimming pared 4 bases from V and 4 bases from J, leaving 10 bases between. The CDR3 covers 12 residues. Germline CDR1 and CDR2: DFQATT and SNEGSKA (reference sequence). This CDR3 reads CSAKQGAETQYF. The CDR3 coding sequence is TGCAGTGCTAAACAGGGTGCAGAGACCCAGTACTTC.

This clonotype was found many times. In DNA, the CDR3 is TGCGCCAGCAGCGGCTTAGGGGGCGTCTTGGGCACTGAAGCTTTCTTT. Translated: CASSGLGGVLGTEAFF. This chain joins TRBV5-1 and TRBJ1-1, with 7 bases identical to TRBD1. V shed 4 bases, J shed 4 bases, and the junction held 13 bases outside the gene matches. This CDR3 is built from 16 residues. Per germline, CDR1 SGHRS and CDR2 YFSETQ.

The sample holds many counts of this clonotype. The chain uses TRBV6-2 or TRBV6-3 and TRBJ1-1; TRBD1 aligns across 7 bases. The ends lost 2 bases at V and 3 bases at J; junction bases unmatched: 3. The CDR3 consists of 14 residues. Per the germline V gene, CDR1 is MNHEY and CDR2 is SVGEGT. CDR3 sequence reads: CASSYLTGDTEAFF. For the CDR3, the DNA is TGTGCCAGCAGTTACCTAACAGGGGACACTGAAGCTTTCTTT.

This clonotype was found many times. The chain has TRBV29-1 and TRBJ2-7, with D perhaps TRBD2 (5 bases). Trimming cost V 7 bases and J 1 base, with 20 bases left between them. The CDR3 length is 15 residues. CDR1 and CDR2 from the germline V gene are SQVTM and ANQGSEA. CDR3 region: CSASPAASPSYEQYF. In DNA form, the CDR3 reads TGCAGCGCTTCCCCCGCGGCTAGCCCATCCTACGAGCAGTACTTC.

This clonotype was picked up many times. The rearrangement uses TRBV11-2 and TRBJ1-1; D uncertain. The CDR3 covers 13 residues. Germline CDR1 SGHAT, CDR2 FQNNGV. V lost 8 bases and J lost 4, with 14 bases in between. This CDR3 reads CASSFGLGTEAFF. The DNA for the CDR3 is TGTGCCAGCTCCTTCGGGCTTGGCACTGAAGCTTTCTTT.

This clonotype was counted at least ten times. The rearrangement joins TRBV5-1 to TRBJ1-3; tentatively, D is TRBD1 (5 bases). Germline assignment: CDR1 SGHRS and CDR2 YFSETQ. There are 11 residues in the CDR3. Trimming took 4 bases from V and 8 from J, leaving 7 bases between them. The CDR3 DNA is TGCGCCAGCAGCGAGGGGCACACCATATATTTT. Amino acids: CASSEGHTIYF.

This clonotype appeared many times. This chain's CDR3 is CSARVPTRGYNEQFF. The CDR3 DNA reads TGCAGTGCTAGAGTTCCGACCCGTGGCTACAATGAGCAGTTCTTC. The chain carries TRBV20-1 and TRBJ2-1, with unresolved D. The CDR3 is 15 amino acids. The V end lost 1 base, the J end lost 3 bases, and 13 bases lay between the germline ends. The germline gives CDR1 DFQATT, CDR2 SNEGSKA (reference sequence).

Many counts were recorded for this clonotype. This chain links TRBV5-1 with TRBJ2-7; weak D call: TRBD1 (6 bases). The CDR3 covers 15 residues. Between the trimmed V and J ends, which lost 3 bases and 3 bases, there was a span of 16 bases. From germline, CDR1 is SGHRS and CDR2 YFSETQ. CDR3 protein: CASSWATGAFYEQYF. CDR3 DNA: TGCGCCAGCAGCTGGGCGACAGGTGCCTTCTACGAGCAGTACTTC.

This clonotype was picked up a small number of times. The chain uses TRBV4-1 and TRBJ1-5; D ambiguous. Between the trimmed V and J ends, which lost 1 base and 4 bases, there was a span of 8 bases. CDR1 is MGHRA, CDR2 YSYEKL, per germline. CDR3 length: 14 residues. CDR3 amino acids: CASSQVLGNQPQHF. CDR3 nucleotide sequence: TGCGCCAGCAGCCAAGTTTTGGGGAATCAGCCCCAGCATTTT.

The CDR3 nucleotides are TGTGCCAGCAGTGCGTTGACAGGGGTCGATGAGCAGTTCTTC. Its translation is CASSALTGVDEQFF. The chain uses TRBV2 and TRBJ2-1; 8 bases fit TRBD1. Germline V gene lookup returns CDR1 SNHLY and CDR2 FYNNEI. The trim removed 4 bases at V and 8 bases at J, leaving 7 bases unmatched. The CDR3 contains 14 residues.

This clonotype was observed many times. The rearrangement joins TRBV20-1 to TRBJ2-5; 8 nucleotides match TRBD2. The CDR3 is 14 residues long. Germline CDR1 is DFQATT and CDR2 is SNEGSKA (reference sequence). The J segment lost 4 bases and the V segment lost 4 bases, leaving 8 bases of the junction unmatched. The CDR3 spells CSAMRLAGPETQYF. CDR3 bases: TGCAGTGCTATGAGGCTAGCGGGCCCAGAGACCCAGTACTTC.

Many counts were recorded for this clonotype. The rearrangement joins TRBV7-9 to TRBJ2-1; no clear D. Between the trimmed V and J ends, which lost 7 bases and 5 bases, there was a span of 6 bases. Per the germline V gene, CDR1 is SEHNR and CDR2 is FQNEAQ (reference sequence). This CDR3 region has 11 residues. The CDR3: CASNRHNEQFF. As DNA, the CDR3 is TGTGCCAGCAACCGACACAATGAGCAGTTCTTC. The whole variable domain, filled in from reference TRBV7-9 and TRBJ2-1, reads DTGVSQNPRHKITKRGQNVTFRCDPISEHNRLYWYRQTLGQGPEFLTYFQNEAQLEKSRLLSDRFSAERPKGSFSTLEIQRTEQGDSAMYLCASNRHNEQFFGPGTRLTVL.

The V gene is TRBV29-1, the J gene TRBJ2-1; 9 positions agree with TRBD2. This CDR3 is 15 amino acids long. V lost 0 bases, J lost 7 bases, and 7 bases stayed unmatched. Germline values: CDR1 SQVTM, CDR2 ANQGSEA. In nucleotides, the CDR3 is TGCAGCGTTGAAGATCGGGGGCGGGGGGGGAATGAGCAGTTCTTC. Protein product: CSVEDRGRGGNEQFF.

This clonotype was found many times. One end of the junction does not line up with germline, which may come from a read error. The genes are TRBV7-9 and TRBJ1-1; tentative D call: TRBD1 (6 bases). CDR1 is SEHNR and CDR2 is FQNEAQ in the germline V gene (reference sequence). CDR3 size: 15 residues. The CDR3, as DNA: TGTGCCGGCAGCTTAGTAGGGGGGTCGGCCACTGAAGCTTTCTTT. Its protein product is CAGSLVGGSATEAFF.

This clonotype was detected many times. The genes are TRBV5-1 and TRBJ2-7, with D hard to call. Trimming removed 4 bases at V and 5 bases at J, with 16 bases between. The CDR3 is made up of 14 amino acids. The germline V gene has CDR1 SGHRS and CDR2 YFSETQ. Here the CDR3 reads CASSVDSGRDEQYF. DNA of the CDR3: TGCGCCAGCAGCGTAGACTCCGGCCGGGACGAGCAGTACTTC.

In its sample, this clonotype was seen many times. V and J are TRBV5-5 and TRBJ1-2; D is ambiguous. The CDR3 loop spans 10 amino acids. CDR1 and CDR2 (germline): SGHKS, YYEKEE (reference sequence). V lost 5 bases and J lost 8, with 7 bases in between. CDR3 DNA sequence: TGTGCCAGCAGTCCTGACGGCTACACCTTC. As protein: CASSPDGYTF. The full variable domain, its missing parts supplied by reference TRBV5-5 and TRBJ1-2, is DAGVTQSPTHLIKTRGQQVTLRCSPISGHKSVSWYQQVLGQGPQFIFQYYEKEERGRGNFPDRFSARQFPNYSSELNVNALLLGDSALYLCASSPDGYTFGSGTRLTVV.